This T cell receptor beta chain was retrieved from a study of neurological immune-mediated disorders (dated by TCRdb to the late 2010s). For context, the study as a whole: Using UMI-based sequencing, the study compared peripheral blood TCR-beta repertoires from patients with HTLV-I-associated myelopathy (HAM/TSP), patients with multiple sclerosis, and healthy controls. The roughly 100 TCR-beta libraries covered PBMC samples along with longitudinal samples, technical triplicates, and paired sorted CD4+ and CD8+ T-cell subsets. The cohort comprised about 68 subjects: about 15 HAM/TSP patients, approximately 34 multiple sclerosis patients and some 20 healthy controls.

Healthy controls were blood bank volunteers in Maryland, USA. For unsorted PBMC libraries, 2 million PBMCs were used after storage in RNAlater at -80 degrees C until RNA extraction. Peripheral blood was subjected to Ficoll-Hypaque density gradient centrifugation to isolate PBMCs, which were then cryopreserved in liquid nitrogen. Overall study outcomes, separate from this receptor: Across subjects, expanded clones never shared an identical CDR3 amino acid sequence, which suggests that the TCR-beta repertoires in every group were private. The highest TCR clonal expansion was observed in HAM/TSP patients, whereas the lowest was observed in MS patients, even when compared with healthy controls.

cDNA was synthesized by template-switch 5'RACE using a primer carrying a 10-nucleotide random unique molecular identifier by which each TCR transcript was tagged. Every sequencing run yielded over 180 million TCR-beta sequences covering 15-18 subjects. The RNeasy kit was used to extract total RNA. TCR-beta VDJ regions were amplified with primers for the TCR constant region and the 5'RACE anchor, using the KAPA Real-time Library Amplification kit. A first PCR added sample indexes and Illumina adaptors, after which a second PCR increased the library yield. After purification with Ampure beads, the TCR product of roughly 650 bp was size-selected on a 2% E-gel SizeSelection system. Before pooling, libraries had their quality checked on a Bioanalyzer, their concentration measured with Qubit, and their quantity determined with the Kapa Library Quantification kit. An Illumina HiSeq 2500 was used to sequence the libraries paired-end at 2 x 150 bp. To increase sequence diversity, about 25-31% phiX was spiked into each library pool. Per the source publication's procedure: Quality-filtered reads were processed with the UMI-based MiGEC pipeline, which removed over 75% of raw TCR sequences during error correction. VDJ genes were aligned to IMGT germline references, and clonotypes were defined by unique CDR3 amino acid sequence plus V-J genes. Clonal expansion, Shannon diversity and CDR3 relatedness were evaluated with VDJtools (CalcPairwiseDistances, ClusterSamples), while phylogenetic trees were built in CLCbio workbench. A clone was classed as expanded if it had 8 or more unique UMIs, a cutoff based on coefficient-of-variation modelling across technical triplicates. In-frame beta chains were kept once TCRdb had trimmed the public reads at Q25 with fastp and called clones with MiXCR. Here each entry gathers all rows of one CDR3 protein and keeps the most common genes and DNA. Here the V and J calls rest on TCRdb's processing, not on the authors' analysis. For this sample the table gives fewer than 40,000 distinct CDR3 sequences, of which approximately 4.2% were detected only once. 23% of the sample lies in the top ten.

For CDR1 and CDR2, the germline V gene lists KGHSH and LQKENI. The CDR3, cysteine through phenylalanine, is 15 amino acids long. This entry keeps only the CDR3 DNA: 45 bases, framed from base 1. A distance of 13 bases separates the germline ends of V and J, which lose 3 bases and 1 base respectively. The sample holds a few counts of this clonotype. Its specific antigen is unknown. Qualities for individual bases were not recorded, and no much larger clone is one base off. Recombination joined TRBV18 with TRBJ2-7, with the D gene not confidently named. Sequenced sample: PBMCs. This clonotype originated in a man younger than 35 in good health. The DNA is as follows: TGTGCCAGCTCACCCGGACGGGTAGCTTCCTACGAGCAGTACTTC. It translates as CASSPGRVASYEQYF.